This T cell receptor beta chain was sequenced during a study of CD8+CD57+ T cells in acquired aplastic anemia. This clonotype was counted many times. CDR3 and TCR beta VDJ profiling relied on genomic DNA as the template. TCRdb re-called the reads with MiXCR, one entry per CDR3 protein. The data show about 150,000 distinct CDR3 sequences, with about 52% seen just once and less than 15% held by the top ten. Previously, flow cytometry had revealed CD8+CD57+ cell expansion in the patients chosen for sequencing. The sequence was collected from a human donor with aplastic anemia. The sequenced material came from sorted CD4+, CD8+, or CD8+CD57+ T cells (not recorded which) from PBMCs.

The CDR3, as DNA: TGTGCCAGCAGTGCCGTAAGGGGGTTCGAGACCCAGTACTTC. Translating it yields CASSAVRGFETQYF. V and J are TRBV9 and TRBJ2-5; tentatively, D is TRBD1 (6 bases). The ends were cut back, 5 bases at V and 5 bases at J, with 16 bases in the middle. Germline lookup yields CDR1 SGDLS and CDR2 YYNGEE. The CDR3 length is 14 residues. The full variable domain, its missing parts supplied by reference TRBV9 and TRBJ2-5, is DSGVTQTPKHLITATGQRVTLRCSPRSGDLSVYWYQQSLDQGLQFLIQYYNGEERAKGNILERFSAQQFPDLHSELNLSSLELGDSALYFCASSAVRGFETQYFGPGTRLLVL.